Presented here are 23 T cell receptor beta chains from one specimen sequenced in a study of response to subunit inactivated influenza vaccine (dated by TCRdb to the late 2010s). Library method: RT-PCR. Reads for this sample came from an Illumina HiSeq 2500. TCRdb applied fastp at Q25 and MiXCR to the public reads, then kept only in-frame beta chains. A single entry per CDR3 protein holds the most common genes and DNA from its merged rows. The sample has approximately 520,000 distinct CDR3 sequences on record, approximately 17% of them singletons. The ten largest clonotypes hold about 3% of the sample. Source: CD4+ T cells sorted from PBMCs, taken roughly 24 months after vaccination. Every receptor here comes from a man aged 50-75 years who received an inactivated influenza vaccine. Donor details come from another sample of the same person, matched by shared clones.

The chain employs TRBV29-1 and TRBJ2-7; 8 bases map to TRBD1. The germline V gene encodes CDR1 SQVTM and CDR2 ANQGSEA. The CDR3 runs to 14 residues. The trim removed 4 bases at V and 6 bases at J, leaving 11 bases unmatched. DNA of the CDR3: TGCAGCGTTGCAGGGGGCCCTCCAGGTGGCGAGCAGTACTTC. Translated, it gives CSVAGGPPGGEQYF.

Only a few counts were recorded for this clonotype. The CDR3 spells CSAARDNGLIQYF. As DNA, the CDR3 is TGCAGTGCTGCCCGGGACAATGGCCTCATTCAGTACTTC. The chain employs TRBV20-1 and TRBJ2-4; D possibly corresponds to TRBD1 (6 bases). V shed 5 bases and J shed 9 bases, with 17 bases lying between them. Looked up from germline, CDR1 is DFQATT and CDR2 is SNEGSKA (reference sequence). The CDR3 length is 13 residues.

This clonotype was observed many times. The gene calls are TRBV7-9 and TRBJ2-1; possible D gene TRBD1, 6 bases. The CDR3 contains 13 residues. The V end was cut by 5 bases, the J end by 12 bases, with 17 bases between. Germline-derived CDR1 and CDR2 are SEHNR and FQNEAQ (reference sequence). DNA of the CDR3: TGTGCCAGCAGCCAGGACAGCCGCACGGGGCAGTTCTTC. It translates to CASSQDSRTGQFF.

This clonotype was detected a few times. The V call is TRBV24-1, the J call TRBJ2-1; TRBD2 is a possible D gene (5 bases). CDR1 and CDR2 (germline): KGHDR, SFDVKD. The ends were cut back, 3 bases at V and 7 bases at J, with 15 bases in the middle. This CDR3 spans 15 amino acids. CDR3 nucleotide sequence: TGTGCCACCAGTGATGTGCACGGCGGGTCAAATGAGCAGTTCTTC. This encodes CATSDVHGGSNEQFF.

This chain uses TRBV7-2 with TRBJ2-5, with unresolved D. The CDR3 is made up of 14 amino acids. V was trimmed by 2 bases and J by 2 bases, leaving 9 bases between them. Germline CDR1 reads SGHTA; CDR2 reads FQGNSA. The CDR3, as DNA: TGTGCCAGCAGCTTACCTTACGGACAAGAGACCCAGTACTTC. Translated, it gives CASSLPYGQETQYF. Using reference TRBV7-2 and TRBJ2-5 for the parts outside the CDR3, the full variable domain is GAGVSQSPSNKVTEKGKDVELRCDPISGHTALYWYRQSLGQGLEFLIYFQGNSAPDKSGLPSDRFSAERTGGSVSTLTIQRTQQEDSAVYLCASSLPYGQETQYFGPGTRLLVL.

At least ten counts were recorded for this clonotype. The rearrangement uses TRBV7-2 and TRBJ2-7; TRBD1 or TRBD2 may be the D gene (5 bases each). CDR3 size: 15 residues. Germline V lookup: CDR1 SGHTA, CDR2 FQGNSA. The V end was cut by 6 bases, the J end by 0 bases, with 15 bases between. CDR3 residues: CASSLTSGSSYEQYF. For the CDR3, the DNA is TGTGCCAGCAGTCTAACTTCAGGGAGCTCCTACGAGCAGTACTTC.

This clonotype was seen only a few times. This chain joins TRBV4-1 and TRBJ2-1, with 9 bases lining up with TRBD2. The CDR3 runs 17 residues. V lost 1 base and J lost 7; bases outside the gene matches: 11. Per germline, CDR1 MGHRA and CDR2 YSYEKL. CDR3 sequence (DNA): TGCGCCAGCAGCCAAGCCCCATCAGCGGGGGGCGGTAATGAGCAGTTCTTC. It codes for CASSQAPSAGGGNEQFF.

The chain is built from TRBV5-1 and TRBJ2-3, with a tentative D call TRBD2 (6 bases). Germline V gene data show CDR1 as SGHRS and CDR2 as YFSETQ. Trimming removed 4 bases at V and 6 bases at J, with 18 bases between. The CDR3 totals 15 residues. The CDR3 loop reads CASSRTGTGGDTQYF. Here the CDR3 DNA reads TGCGCCAGCAGCCGAACCGGGACTGGAGGGGATACGCAGTATTTT.

This clonotype showed up many times. This chain joins TRBV2 and TRBJ2-3; D unresolved. Trimming cost V 1 base and J 7 bases, with 9 bases left between them. There are 13 residues in the CDR3. Germline CDR1 reads SNHLY; CDR2 reads FYNNEI. In nucleotides, the CDR3 is TGTGCCAGCAGTGAAGTTGCGGTGAATACGCAGTATTTT. The encoded protein is CASSEVAVNTQYF.

This clonotype was counted between two and nine times. The rearrangement links TRBV10-1 to TRBJ1-5; D is ambiguous. With 4 bases removed from V and 0 bases from J, the gap between germline ends came to 4 bases. The CDR3 has 13 residues. Germline V gives CDR1 WNHNN, CDR2 SYGVQD (reference sequence). The CDR3 is CASSANSNQPQHF. The CDR3 bases are TGCGCCAGCAGTGCGAATAGCAATCAGCCCCAGCATTTT.

This clonotype was found a few times. The rearrangement joins TRBV6-1 to TRBJ1-4, with 9 bases fitting TRBD1. The CDR3 is 16 residues long. Germline lookup yields CDR1 MNHNS and CDR2 SASEGT. The J segment lost 3 bases and the V segment lost 6 bases, leaving 8 bases of the junction unmatched. The CDR3 loop is CASSWTGAMANEKLFF. DNA of the CDR3: TGTGCCAGCAGCTGGACAGGGGCGATGGCTAATGAAAAACTGTTTTTT.

The chain recombines TRBV20-1 with TRBJ2-1; D is perhaps TRBD2 (6 bases). V gave up 0 bases and J gave up 4 bases, with 16 bases separating them. This CDR3 has 16 amino acids. Per germline, CDR1 DFQATT and CDR2 SNEGSKA (reference sequence). Written as DNA, the CDR3 is TGCAGTGCTAGAGATCGTCCTAGCGCCCGATACAATGAGCAGTTCTTC. This codes for CSARDRPSARYNEQFF.

This clonotype turned up a few times. V usage is TRBV4-3 and J usage is TRBJ1-2; a possible D gene is TRBD1 (6 bases). Per germline, CDR1 LGHNA and CDR2 YSLEER. V lost 5 bases and J lost 2, with 12 bases in between. The CDR3 contains 14 residues. CDR3 sequence (DNA): TGCGCCAGCAGCAGGGGGGGAGAGAACTATGGCTACACCTTC. Its translation: CASSRGGENYGYTF.

The table lists this clonotype with many counts. The chain recombines TRBV5-1 with TRBJ2-7, with TRBD2 matching over 7 bases. The CDR3 has 14 amino acids. V gave up 2 bases and J gave up 2 bases; unmatched junction bases: 4. Germline-derived CDR1 and CDR2 are SGHRS and YFSETQ. This chain's CDR3 is CASSFQRGTYEQYF. DNA of the CDR3: TGCGCCAGCAGCTTCCAGCGGGGTACCTACGAGCAGTACTTC. The full variable domain, completed using reference TRBV5-1 and TRBJ2-7, is KAGVTQTPRYLIKTRGQQVTLSCSPISGHRSVSWYQQTPGQGLQFLFEYFSETQRNKGNFPGRFSGRQFSNSRSEMNVSTLELGDSALYLCASSFQRGTYEQYFGPGTRLTVT.

This clonotype was recorded a few times. The J gene is TRBJ1-2, the V gene TRBV6-1; 7 bases fit TRBD1. J was trimmed by 5 bases and V by 6 bases; bases with no gene match: 9. The V gene's germline CDR1 is MNHNS and CDR2 SASEGT. The CDR3 loop spans 14 amino acids. Written as DNA, the CDR3 is TGTGCCAGCAGCTCGACGACAGGGCGGTATGGCTACACCTTC. As protein: CASSSTTGRYGYTF.

The chain joins TRBV7-2 to TRBJ2-1, with 8 bases identical to TRBD1. The junction had 7 bases not matched to a gene; V was cut back by 5 bases and J by 4 bases. Looked up from germline, CDR1 is SGHTA and CDR2 is FQGNSA. This CDR3 spans 15 amino acids. The CDR3, as DNA: TGTGCCAGCAGCGCAGACAGGGGAGTGTACAATGAGCAGTTCTTC. This encodes CASSADRGVYNEQFF.

The chain recombines TRBV7-8 with TRBJ2-4; maybe TRBD1 (6 bases). CDR3 length: 16 amino acids. Germline V gives CDR1 SGHVS, CDR2 FQNEAQ. Deletions cut 5 bases from V and 3 bases from J, with 17 bases between. The CDR3 spells CASSPNTGFNKNIQYF. DNA of the CDR3: TGTGCCAGCAGCCCTAATACAGGGTTTAACAAAAACATTCAGTACTTC.

This clonotype was counted between two and nine times. The V and J genes are TRBV24-1 and TRBJ1-1; D unresolved. Trimming cost V 4 bases and J 0 bases, with 8 bases left between them. Per germline, CDR1 KGHDR and CDR2 SFDVKD. The CDR3 runs 14 residues. The chain's CDR3 is CATSETGMNTEAFF. The CDR3 bases are TGTGCCACCAGTGAAACGGGAATGAACACTGAAGCTTTCTTT.

This clonotype was counted ten times or more. V is TRBV30 and J is TRBJ1-1, with D possibly TRBD1 on 5 matching bases. Trimming stripped 2 bases from V and 5 bases from J, with 12 bases between. Germline V lookup: CDR1 GTSNPN, CDR2 SVGIG (reference sequence). CDR3 size: 13 residues. CDR3 DNA: TGTGCCTGGAGTTTCAGGGTAACGACTGAAGCTTTCTTT. Translating it yields CAWSFRVTTEAFF.

This clonotype appeared many times. The chain employs TRBV3-1 and TRBJ2-2, with D perhaps matching TRBD2 (6 bases). Trimming left V 8 bases short and J 5 bases short, with 6 bases between. CDR3 length: 11 amino acids. The germline V gene has CDR1 LGHDT and CDR2 YNNKEL (reference sequence). The CDR3: CASGGTGELFF. Here the CDR3 DNA reads TGTGCCAGCGGGGGGACCGGGGAGCTGTTTTTT.

This chain links TRBV3-1 with TRBJ1-6; D is unresolved. Germline V gene data show CDR1 as LGHDT and CDR2 as YNNKEL (reference sequence). The CDR3 is made up of 15 amino acids. Deletions cut 0 bases from V and 4 bases from J, with 7 bases between. The DNA for the CDR3 is TGTGCCAGCAGCCAAGATGGGGTTTATAATTCACCCCTCCACTTT. Translated: CASSQDGVYNSPLHF.

V gene TRBV20-1 combines with J gene TRBJ1-1; no clear D gene. The V gene's germline CDR1 is DFQATT and CDR2 SNEGSKA (reference sequence). This CDR3 comprises 13 residues. The V end was cut by 3 bases, the J end by 4 bases, with 12 bases between. This chain's CDR3 is CSASKAGRTEAFF. CDR3 DNA sequence: TGCAGTGCTAGTAAGGCAGGTCGCACTGAAGCTTTCTTT.

This clonotype was observed a few times. The chain is built from TRBV3-1 and TRBJ2-2; TRBD2 matches at 10 bases. Germline CDR1 is LGHDT and CDR2 is YNNKEL (reference sequence). The V segment lost 0 bases and the J segment 0 bases; nucleotides outside the gene matches: 7. The CDR3 sequence is 19 residues long. CDR3 protein: CASSQELAGGLTNTGELFF. Here the CDR3 DNA reads TGTGCCAGCAGCCAAGAATTAGCGGGAGGCCTAACGAACACCGGGGAGCTGTTTTTT.